The clone carrying this TCR beta chain was recorded only once. No antigen is known for it. Then a second PCR, running roughly 7 to 11 cycles, was carried out with a sample-barcoded 5' primer and a J-beta primer mix. One entry per CDR3 protein results from TCRdb running MiXCR on the 5' RACE reads. The data contain hundreds of thousands of distinct CDR3 sequences, roughly three fifths of them singletons. V gave up 5 bases and J gave up 0 bases, with 9 bases separating them. The CDR3 contains 14 residues. The data were taken from a study of blood T cells in healthy people across ages. On the study more broadly: Through template switching, about one barcoded beta molecule was captured per two T cells, as measured in model experiments.

The donors, all healthy, were Caucasians living in Russia, aged about 6 to 95. At least 5.5 micrograms of total RNA were extracted per sample. Study-wide points: TCR beta diversity per million T cells fell roughly linearly with age.

The sample was blood. This rearrangement joins TRBV12-3 or TRBV12-4 to TRBJ2-3; D not certain. The receptor was derived from a middle-aged man in good health. The CDR3 DNA reads TGTGCCAGCAGTGTTCTATCTAGCACAGATACGCAGTATTTT. Translated: CASSVLSSTDTQYF.